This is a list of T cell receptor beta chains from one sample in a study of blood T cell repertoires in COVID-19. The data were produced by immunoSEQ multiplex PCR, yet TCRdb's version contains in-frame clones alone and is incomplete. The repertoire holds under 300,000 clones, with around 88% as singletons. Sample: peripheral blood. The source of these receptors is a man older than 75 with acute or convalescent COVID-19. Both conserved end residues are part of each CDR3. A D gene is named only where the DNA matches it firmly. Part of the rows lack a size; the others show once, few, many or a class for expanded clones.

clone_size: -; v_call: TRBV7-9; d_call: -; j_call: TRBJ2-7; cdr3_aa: CASSLAGKYEQYF; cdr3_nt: TGTGCCAGCAGCTTAGCGGGCAAATACGAGCAGTACTTC
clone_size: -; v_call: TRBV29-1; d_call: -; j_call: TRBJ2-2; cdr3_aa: CSVDRGGELFF; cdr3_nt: TGCAGCGTTGACCGGGGTGGGGAGCTGTTTTTT
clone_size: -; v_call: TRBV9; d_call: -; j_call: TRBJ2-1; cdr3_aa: CASSVVGGTAYNEQFF; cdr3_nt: TGTGCCAGCAGCGTAGTAGGAGGGACCGCCTACAATGAGCAGTTCTTC
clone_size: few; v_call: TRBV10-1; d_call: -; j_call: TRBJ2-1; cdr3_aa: CASSESGRGNEQFF; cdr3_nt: TGCGCCAGCAGTGAGTCAGGCCGGGGGAATGAGCAGTTCTTC
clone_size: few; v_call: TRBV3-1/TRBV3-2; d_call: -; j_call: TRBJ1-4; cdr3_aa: CASSQDYEKLFF; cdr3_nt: TGTGCCAGCAGCCAAGACTACGAAAAACTGTTTTTT
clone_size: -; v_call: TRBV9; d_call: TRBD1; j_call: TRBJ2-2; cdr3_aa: CASSATGGRGTGELFF; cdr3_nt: TGTGCCAGCAGTGCAACAGGGGGCAGAGGGACCGGGGAGCTGTTTTTT
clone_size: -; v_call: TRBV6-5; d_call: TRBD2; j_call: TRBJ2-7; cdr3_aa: CASSYGSGRGTYEQYF; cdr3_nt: TGTGCCAGCAGTTACGGTAGCGGGAGGGGAACCTACGAGCAGTACTTC
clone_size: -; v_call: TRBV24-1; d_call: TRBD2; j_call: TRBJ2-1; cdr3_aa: CATKSSGNNNEQFF; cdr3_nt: TGTGCCACCAAGTCCAGCGGGAACAACAATGAGCAGTTCTTC
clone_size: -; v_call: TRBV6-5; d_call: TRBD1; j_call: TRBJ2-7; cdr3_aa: CASRITGQGGEQYF; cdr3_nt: TGTGCCAGCCGAATTACAGGACAGGGTGGCGAGCAGTACTTC
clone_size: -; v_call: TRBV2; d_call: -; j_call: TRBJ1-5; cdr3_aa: CASSGQDQPQHF; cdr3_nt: TGTGCCAGCAGTGGACAGGACCAGCCCCAGCATTTT
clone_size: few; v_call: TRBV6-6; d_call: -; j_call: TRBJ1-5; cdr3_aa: CASSHQGQPQHF; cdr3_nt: TGTGCCAGCAGTCACCAGGGTCAGCCCCAGCATTTT
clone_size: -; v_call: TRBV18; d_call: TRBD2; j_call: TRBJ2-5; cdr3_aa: CASSPPNAGGLIETQYF; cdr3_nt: TGTGCCAGCTCACCACCGAACGCGGGGGGGCTTATAGAGACCCAGTACTTC
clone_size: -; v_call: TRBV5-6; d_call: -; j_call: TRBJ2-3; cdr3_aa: CASSLVAGGSTDTQYF; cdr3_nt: TGTGCCAGCAGCTTGGTGGCGGGCGGTAGCACAGATACGCAGTATTTT
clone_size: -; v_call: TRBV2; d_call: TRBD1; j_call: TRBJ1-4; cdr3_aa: CASSGTANEKLFF; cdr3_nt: TGTGCCAGCAGCGGGACAGCTAATGAAAAACTGTTTTTT
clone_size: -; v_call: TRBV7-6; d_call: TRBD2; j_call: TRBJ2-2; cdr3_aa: CASSPSSGGTGELFF; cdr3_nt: TGTGCCAGCAGCCCATCTAGCGGGGGCACCGGGGAGCTGTTTTTT
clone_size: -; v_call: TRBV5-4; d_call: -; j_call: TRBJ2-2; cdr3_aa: CASSRGAPNTGELFF; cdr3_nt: TGTGCCAGCAGCCGGGGGGCCCCGAACACCGGGGAGCTGTTTTTT
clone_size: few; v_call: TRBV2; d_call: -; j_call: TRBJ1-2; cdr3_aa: CASRIGPTGGYTF; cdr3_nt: TGTGCCAGCAGAATAGGACCTACGGGAGGCTACACCTTC
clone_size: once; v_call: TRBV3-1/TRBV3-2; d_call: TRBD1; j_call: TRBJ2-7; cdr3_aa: CASSRRTGAYEQYF; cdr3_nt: TGTGCCAGCAGCCGTAGGACAGGGGCTTACGAGCAGTACTTC
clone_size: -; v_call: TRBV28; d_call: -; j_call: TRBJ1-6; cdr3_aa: CAITTPGPEDSPLHF; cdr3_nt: TGTGCCATCACTACACCGGGCCCGGAGGATTCACCCCTCCACTTT
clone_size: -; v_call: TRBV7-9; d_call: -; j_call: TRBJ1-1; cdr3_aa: CASSVTDRLNTEAFF; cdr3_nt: TGTGCCAGCAGCGTTACCGACAGGTTGAACACTGAAGCTTTCTTT
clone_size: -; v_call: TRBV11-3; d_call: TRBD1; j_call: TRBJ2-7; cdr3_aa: CASSVGGSPGAYEQYF; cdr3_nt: TGTGCCAGCAGCGTAGGGGGCTCACCCGGTGCGTACGAGCAGTACTTC
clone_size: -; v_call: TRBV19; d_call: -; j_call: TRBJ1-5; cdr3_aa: CASSTPQGYSQPQHF; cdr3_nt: TGTGCCAGTAGTACCCCACAGGGATATAGTCAGCCCCAGCATTTT
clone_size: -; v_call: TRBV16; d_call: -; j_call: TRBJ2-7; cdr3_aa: CASSPTTRSEQYF; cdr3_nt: TGTGCCAGCAGCCCAACCACTAGATCCGAGCAGTACTTC
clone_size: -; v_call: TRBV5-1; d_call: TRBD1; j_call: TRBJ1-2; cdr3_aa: CASSGGTGVLDGYTF; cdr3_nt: TGCGCCAGCAGCGGGGGAACAGGGGTTTTGGATGGCTACACCTTC
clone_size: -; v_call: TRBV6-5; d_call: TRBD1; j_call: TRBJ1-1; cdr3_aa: CASSQDRGFTGEAFF; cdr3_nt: TGTGCCAGCAGCCAGGACAGGGGGTTTACGGGTGAAGCTTTCTTT
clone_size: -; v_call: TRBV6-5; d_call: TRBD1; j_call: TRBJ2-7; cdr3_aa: CASSSGDRDEQYF; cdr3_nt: TGTGCCAGCAGTTCCGGGGACAGAGACGAGCAGTACTTC
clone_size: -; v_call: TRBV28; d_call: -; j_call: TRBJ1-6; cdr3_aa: CASSLSGKNNSPLHF; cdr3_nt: TGTGCCAGCAGTTTATCCGGGAAAAATAATTCACCCCTCCACTTT
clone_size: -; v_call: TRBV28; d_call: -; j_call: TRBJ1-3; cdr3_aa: CASSLQGTNTIYF; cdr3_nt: TGTGCCAGCAGTTTGCAGGGAACGAACACCATATATTTT
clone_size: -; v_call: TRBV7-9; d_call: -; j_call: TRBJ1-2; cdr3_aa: CASSSETYGYTF; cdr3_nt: TGTGCCAGCAGCTCCGAAACATATGGCTACACCTTC
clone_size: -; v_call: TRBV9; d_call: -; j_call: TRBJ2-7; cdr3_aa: CASSVGSRYEQYF; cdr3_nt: TGTGCCAGCAGCGTCGGGTCGAGGTACGAGCAGTACTTC
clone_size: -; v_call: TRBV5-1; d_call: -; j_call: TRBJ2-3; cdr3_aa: CASSTDSAGGDTQYF; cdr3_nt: TGCGCCAGCAGCACGGACAGTGCTGGTGGGGATACGCAGTATTTT
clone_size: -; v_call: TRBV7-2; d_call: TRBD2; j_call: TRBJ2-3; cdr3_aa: CASSETGTTTRRQYF; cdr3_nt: TGTGCCAGCAGCGAAACCGGGACTACTACTCGGAGGCAGTATTTT
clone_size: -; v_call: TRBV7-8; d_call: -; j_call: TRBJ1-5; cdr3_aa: CASSPGAGNQPQHF; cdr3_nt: TGTGCCAGCAGCCCAGGGGCCGGCAATCAGCCCCAGCATTTT
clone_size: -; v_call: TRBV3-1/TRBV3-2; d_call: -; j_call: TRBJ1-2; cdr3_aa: CASSQDSGMRGYTF; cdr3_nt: TGTGCCAGCAGCCAAGATTCGGGGATGAGGGGCTACACCTTC
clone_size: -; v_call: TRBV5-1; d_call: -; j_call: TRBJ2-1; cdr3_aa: CASTGTLIYNEQFF; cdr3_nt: TGCGCCAGCACGGGGACACTTATTTACAATGAGCAGTTCTTC
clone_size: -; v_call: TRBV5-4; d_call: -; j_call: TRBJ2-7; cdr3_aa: CASSLGQGITYEQYF; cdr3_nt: TGTGCCAGCAGCTTGGGGCAGGGGATTACCTACGAGCAGTACTTC
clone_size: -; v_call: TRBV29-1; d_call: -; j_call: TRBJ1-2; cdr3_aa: CSVDILRGGNYGYTF; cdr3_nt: TGCAGCGTTGATATTTTACGGGGGGGCAACTATGGCTACACCTTC
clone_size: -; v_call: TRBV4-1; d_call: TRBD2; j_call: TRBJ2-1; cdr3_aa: CASSQGTSGRANEQFF; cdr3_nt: TGCGCCAGCAGCCAGGGGACTAGCGGGAGGGCCAATGAGCAGTTCTTC
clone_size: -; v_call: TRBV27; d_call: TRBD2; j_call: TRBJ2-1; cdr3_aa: CASSLGGTSGRRNNEQFF; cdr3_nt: TGTGCCAGCAGTTTAGGGGGGACTAGCGGGAGAAGAAACAATGAGCAGTTCTTC
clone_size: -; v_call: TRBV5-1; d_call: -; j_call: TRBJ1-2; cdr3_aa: CASSLEGTGSGHGYTF; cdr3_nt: TGCGCCAGCAGCTTGGAGGGTACAGGATCCGGTCATGGCTACACCTTC
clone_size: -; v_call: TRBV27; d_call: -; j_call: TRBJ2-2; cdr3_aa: CASSLSRLAGELFF; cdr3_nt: TGTGCCAGCAGTTTATCCCGACTAGCCGGGGAGCTGTTTTTT
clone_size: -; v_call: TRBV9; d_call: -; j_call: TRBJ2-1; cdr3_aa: CASSGVYNEQFF; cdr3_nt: TGTGCCAGCAGCGGCGTTTACAATGAGCAGTTCTTC
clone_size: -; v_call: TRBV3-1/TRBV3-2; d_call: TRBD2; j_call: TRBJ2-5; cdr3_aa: CASSIIAGVGETQYF; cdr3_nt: TGTGCCAGCAGCATTATAGCGGGGGTAGGGGAGACCCAGTACTTC
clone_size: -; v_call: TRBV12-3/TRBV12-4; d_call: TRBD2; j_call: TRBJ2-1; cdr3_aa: CASSLGTRQFF; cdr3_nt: TGTGCCAGCAGCCTCGGGACTAGGCAGTTCTTC
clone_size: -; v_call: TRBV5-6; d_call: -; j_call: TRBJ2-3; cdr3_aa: CASSLAGGGGTDTQYF; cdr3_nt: TGTGCCAGCAGCTTGGCGGGGGGCGGGGGCACAGATACGCAGTATTTT
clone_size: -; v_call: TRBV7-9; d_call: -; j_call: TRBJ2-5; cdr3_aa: CASSLVRGGGERRETQYF; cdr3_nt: TGTGCCAGCAGCTTAGTCAGGGGAGGGGGAGAAAGACGGGAGACCCAGTACTTC
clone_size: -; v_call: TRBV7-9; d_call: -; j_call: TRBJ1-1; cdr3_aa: CASSSYLTRARNTEAFF; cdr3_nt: TGTGCCAGCAGCTCCTATCTTACGAGGGCTCGGAACACTGAAGCTTTCTTT
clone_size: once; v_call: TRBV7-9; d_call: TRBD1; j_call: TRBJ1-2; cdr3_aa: CASSLPGTAENYGYTF; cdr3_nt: TGTGCCAGCAGCTTACCCGGGACAGCAGAAAACTATGGCTACACCTTC
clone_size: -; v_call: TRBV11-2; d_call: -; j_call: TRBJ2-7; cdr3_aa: CASSPRRTYEQYF; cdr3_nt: TGTGCCAGCAGCCCACGTAGAACCTACGAGCAGTACTTC
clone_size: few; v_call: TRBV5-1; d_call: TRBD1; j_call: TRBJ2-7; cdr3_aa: CASSLSPGQGNYEQYF; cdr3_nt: TGCGCCAGCAGCTTAAGTCCCGGACAGGGAAACTACGAGCAGTACTTC
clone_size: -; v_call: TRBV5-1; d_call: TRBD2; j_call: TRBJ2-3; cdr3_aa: CASSLVSGGGTDTQYF; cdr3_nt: TGCGCCAGCAGCTTGGTTAGCGGGGGGGGCACAGATACGCAGTATTTT
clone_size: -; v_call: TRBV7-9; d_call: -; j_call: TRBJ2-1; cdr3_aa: CASSSLFGYQYGDEQFF; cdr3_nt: TGTGCCAGCAGTTCGCTTTTCGGGTATCAATATGGCGATGAGCAGTTCTTC
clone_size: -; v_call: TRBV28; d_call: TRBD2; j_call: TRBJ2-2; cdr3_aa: CASSSQTSGATGELFF; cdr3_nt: TGTGCCAGCAGTTCCCAGACTAGCGGGGCTACCGGGGAGCTGTTTTTT
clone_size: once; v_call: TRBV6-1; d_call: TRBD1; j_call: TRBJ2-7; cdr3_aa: CASSEAPGTAYEQYF; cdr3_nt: TGTGCCAGCAGTGAAGCCCCCGGGACAGCCTACGAGCAGTACTTC
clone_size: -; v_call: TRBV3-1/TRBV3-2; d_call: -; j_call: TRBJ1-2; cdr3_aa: CASSQRGRPANYGYTF; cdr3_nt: TGTGCCAGCAGCCAAAGGGGCCGTCCCGCTAACTATGGCTACACCTTC
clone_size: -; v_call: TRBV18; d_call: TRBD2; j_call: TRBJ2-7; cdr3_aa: CASSPRLAGDYEQYF; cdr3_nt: TGTGCCAGCTCACCACGACTAGCGGGGGACTACGAGCAGTACTTC
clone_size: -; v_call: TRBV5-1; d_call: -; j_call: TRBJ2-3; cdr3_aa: CASSLAGADTDTQYF; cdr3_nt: TGCGCCAGCAGCCTCGCGGGGGCGGATACAGATACGCAGTATTTT
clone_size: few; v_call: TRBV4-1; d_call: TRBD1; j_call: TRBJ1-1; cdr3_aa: CASSQDASRGIMNTEAFF; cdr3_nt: TGCGCCAGCAGCCAAGACGCGTCCAGGGGGATCATGAACACTGAAGCTTTCTTT
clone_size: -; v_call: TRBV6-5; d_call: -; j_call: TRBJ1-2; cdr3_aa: CASSYSTADFNYGYTF; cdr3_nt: TGTGCCAGCAGTTACTCGACGGCAGACTTTAACTATGGCTACACCTTC